These T cell receptor beta chains were read from a single sample in a study of shared clonotypes between healthy human individuals. Method: immunoSEQ multiplex PCR; TCRdb's copy keeps in-frame clones and lacks some. This table holds hundreds of thousands of clones, about 92% found once. Input material: naive CD8+ T cells sorted from blood. These receptors were collected from a man aged 25 to 45 in good health. The conserved cysteine and the conserved F or W are not part of the CDR3 here. Fields, in order: clone size, V gene, CDR3 protein. The listing skips clone size in some rows; elsewhere it reads once, few, many or a size class.

NA | TRBV2 | ASSERVEQY
once | TRBV9 | ASSVDGELGDTQY
NA | TRBV4-1 | ASSQGLARAYEQY
NA | TRBV5-1 | ASSLEGGGTSDTQY
NA | TRBV28 | ASSPVFGGNEQF
once | TRBV5-4 | ASRPTGTGTGPWEQY
NA | TRBV7-9 | ASSDGGARGYT
NA | TRBV27 | ASSFLSQGAVYQPQH
NA | TRBV6-6 | ASSGGSYEQY
NA | TRBV27 | ASSLGTGSQETQY
NA | TRBV4-2 | ASSQDTGELF
NA | TRBV19 | ASSISGVLNQPQH
NA | TRBV27 | ASSLGPPRGEQF
NA | TRBV7-7 | ASSLLRLDGGYT
NA | TRBV5-1 | ASSFDAGISYEQY
NA | TRBV29-1 | SVESGGNTGELF
NA | TRBV27 | ASGTANTGELF
once | TRBV11-2 | ASSERVDEQY
NA | TRBV7-6 | ASSLASSGIEQF
NA | TRBV27 | ASSLDGLGGEQF
NA | TRBV27 | ASRPLPGQGSNEKLF
NA | TRBV2 | ASTHELIKTQY
few | TRBV6-4 | ASSPGGNQPQH
NA | TRBV27 | ASSGLSLAEETQY
NA | TRBV10-3 | AISVSGAGGYEQY
NA | TRBV14 | ASSQDGAAYYEQY
NA | TRBV2 | ASKKGTYEQY
NA | TRBV7-9 | ASRHPLRMGHDTDTQY
NA | TRBV13 | ASSPPSTGNTEAF